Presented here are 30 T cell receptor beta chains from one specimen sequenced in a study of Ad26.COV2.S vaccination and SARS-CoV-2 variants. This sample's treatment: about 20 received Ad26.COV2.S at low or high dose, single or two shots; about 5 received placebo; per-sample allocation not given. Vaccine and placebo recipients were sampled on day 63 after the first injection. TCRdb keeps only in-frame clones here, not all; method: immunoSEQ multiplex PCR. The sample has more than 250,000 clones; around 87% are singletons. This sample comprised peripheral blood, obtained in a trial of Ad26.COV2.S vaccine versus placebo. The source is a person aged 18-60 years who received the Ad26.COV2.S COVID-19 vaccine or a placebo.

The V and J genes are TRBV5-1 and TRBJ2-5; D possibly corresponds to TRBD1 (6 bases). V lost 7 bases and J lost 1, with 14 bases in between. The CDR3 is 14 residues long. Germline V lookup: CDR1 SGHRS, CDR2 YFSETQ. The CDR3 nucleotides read TGCGCCAGCGATCACGGGACACTCCAAGAGACCCAGTACTTC. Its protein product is CASDHGTLQETQYF.

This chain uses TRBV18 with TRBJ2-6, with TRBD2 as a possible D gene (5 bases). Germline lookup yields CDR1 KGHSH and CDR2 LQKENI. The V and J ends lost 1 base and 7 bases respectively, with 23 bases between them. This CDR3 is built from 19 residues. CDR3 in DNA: TGTGCCAGCTCACCACAGTTACTCTCTGGGCACGGGGTAGCCAACGTCCTGACTTTC. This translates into CASSPQLLSGHGVANVLTF.

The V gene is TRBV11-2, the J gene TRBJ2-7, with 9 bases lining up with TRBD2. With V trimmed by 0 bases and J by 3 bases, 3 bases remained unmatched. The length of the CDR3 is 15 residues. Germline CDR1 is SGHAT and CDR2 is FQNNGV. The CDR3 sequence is CASSLDSGSFYEQYF. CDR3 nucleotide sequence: TGTGCCAGCAGCTTAGATAGCGGGAGCTTCTACGAGCAGTACTTC.

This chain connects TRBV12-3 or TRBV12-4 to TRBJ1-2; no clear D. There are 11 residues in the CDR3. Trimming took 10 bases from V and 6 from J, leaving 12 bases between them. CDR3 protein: CATYGGNGYTF. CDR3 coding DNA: TGTGCCACCTACGGAGGGAATGGCTACACCTTC.

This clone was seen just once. CDR3 sequence reads: CASSPGRDKNTEAFF. Here the CDR3 DNA reads TGTGCCAGCAGCCCAGGGCGGGACAAGAACACTGAAGCTTTCTTT. This chain connects TRBV7-2 to TRBJ1-1; weak D call: TRBD1 (6 bases). CDR3 length: 15 amino acids. CDR1 SGHTA and CDR2 FQGNSA come from the germline V gene. Between the trimmed V and J ends, which lost 5 bases and 1 base, there was a span of 14 bases.

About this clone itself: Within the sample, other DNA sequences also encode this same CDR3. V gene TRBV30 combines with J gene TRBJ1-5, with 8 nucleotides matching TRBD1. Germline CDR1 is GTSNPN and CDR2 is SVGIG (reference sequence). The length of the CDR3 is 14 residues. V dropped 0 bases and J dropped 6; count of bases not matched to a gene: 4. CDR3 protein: CAWSVGQGGQPQHF. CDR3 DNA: TGTGCCTGGAGTGTAGGACAGGGTGGTCAGCCCCAGCATTTT.

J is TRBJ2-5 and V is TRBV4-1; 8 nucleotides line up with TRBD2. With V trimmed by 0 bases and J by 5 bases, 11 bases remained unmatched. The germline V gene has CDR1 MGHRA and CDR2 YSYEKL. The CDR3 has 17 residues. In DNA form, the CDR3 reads TGCGCCAGCAGCCAAGATAACGCGGCGGGAGGTAGGGAGACCCAGTACTTC. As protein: CASSQDNAAGGRETQYF.

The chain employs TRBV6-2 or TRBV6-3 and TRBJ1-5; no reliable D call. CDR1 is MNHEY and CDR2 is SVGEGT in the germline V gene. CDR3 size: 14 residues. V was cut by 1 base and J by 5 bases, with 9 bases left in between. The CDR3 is CASSYFGRDQPQHF. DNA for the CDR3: TGTGCCAGCAGTTACTTCGGCAGAGATCAGCCCCAGCATTTT.

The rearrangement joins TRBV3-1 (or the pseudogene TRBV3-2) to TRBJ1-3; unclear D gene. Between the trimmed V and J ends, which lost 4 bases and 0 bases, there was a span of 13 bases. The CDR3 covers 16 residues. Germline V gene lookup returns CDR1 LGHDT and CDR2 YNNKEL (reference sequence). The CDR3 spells CASSPERARSGNTIYF. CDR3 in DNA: TGTGCCAGCAGCCCGGAGAGGGCCCGCTCTGGAAACACCATATATTTT.

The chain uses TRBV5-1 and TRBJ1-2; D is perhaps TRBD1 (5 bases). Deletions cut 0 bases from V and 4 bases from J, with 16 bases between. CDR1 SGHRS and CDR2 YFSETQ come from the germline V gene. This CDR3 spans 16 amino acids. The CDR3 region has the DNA TGCGCCAGCAGCTTGGGACGTCAGAAGGGGCCCTATGGCTACACCTTC. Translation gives CASSLGRQKGPYGYTF.

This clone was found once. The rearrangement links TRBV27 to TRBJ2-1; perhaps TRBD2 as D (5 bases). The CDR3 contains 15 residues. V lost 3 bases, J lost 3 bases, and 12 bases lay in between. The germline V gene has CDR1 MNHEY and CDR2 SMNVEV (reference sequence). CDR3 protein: CASSFSEPIYNEQFF. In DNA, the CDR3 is TGTGCCAGCAGTTTTAGCGAGCCCATCTACAATGAGCAGTTCTTC.

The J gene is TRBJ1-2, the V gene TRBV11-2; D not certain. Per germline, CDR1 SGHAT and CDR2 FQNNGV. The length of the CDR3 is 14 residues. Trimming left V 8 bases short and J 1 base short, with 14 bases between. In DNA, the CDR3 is TGTGCCAGCGGATTACGGAACTATAACTATGGCTACACCTTC. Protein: CASGLRNYNYGYTF.

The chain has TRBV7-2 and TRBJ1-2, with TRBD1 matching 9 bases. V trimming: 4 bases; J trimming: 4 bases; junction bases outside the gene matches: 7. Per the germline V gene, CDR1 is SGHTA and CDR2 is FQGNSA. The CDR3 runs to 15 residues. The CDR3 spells CASSSSGTGTYGYTF. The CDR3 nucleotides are TGTGCCAGCAGCTCCTCCGGGACAGGGACCTATGGCTACACCTTC.

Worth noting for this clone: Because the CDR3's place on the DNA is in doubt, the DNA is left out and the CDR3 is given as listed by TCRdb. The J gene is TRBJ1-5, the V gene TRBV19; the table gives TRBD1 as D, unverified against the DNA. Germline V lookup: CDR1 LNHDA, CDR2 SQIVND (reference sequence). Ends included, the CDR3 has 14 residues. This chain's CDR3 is CASTSDSENQPQHF.

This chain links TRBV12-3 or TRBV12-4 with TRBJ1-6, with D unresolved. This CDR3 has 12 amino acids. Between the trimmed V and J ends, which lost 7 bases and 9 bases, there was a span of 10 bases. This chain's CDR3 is CASTSFPSPLHF. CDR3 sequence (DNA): TGTGCCAGCACCTCCTTCCCTTCACCCCTCCACTTT.

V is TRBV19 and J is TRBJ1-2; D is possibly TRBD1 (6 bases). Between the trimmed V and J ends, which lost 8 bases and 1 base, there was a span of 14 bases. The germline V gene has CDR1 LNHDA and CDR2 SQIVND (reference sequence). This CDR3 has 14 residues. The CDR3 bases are TGTGCCAGTGGAGTGGGACAACTTAACTATGGCTACACCTTC. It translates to CASGVGQLNYGYTF. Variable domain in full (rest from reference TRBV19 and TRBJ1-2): DGGITQSPKYLFRKEGQNVTLSCEQNLNHDAMYWYRQDPGQGLRLIYYSQIVNDFQKGDIAEGYSVSREKKESFPLTVTSAQKNPTAFYLCASGVGQLNYGYTFGSGTRLTVV.

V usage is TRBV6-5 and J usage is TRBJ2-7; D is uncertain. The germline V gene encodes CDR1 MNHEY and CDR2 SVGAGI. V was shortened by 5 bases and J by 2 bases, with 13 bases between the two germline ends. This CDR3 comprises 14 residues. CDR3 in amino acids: CASSPPGTPYEQYF. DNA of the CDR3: TGTGCCAGCAGTCCCCCCGGTACTCCCTACGAGCAGTACTTC.

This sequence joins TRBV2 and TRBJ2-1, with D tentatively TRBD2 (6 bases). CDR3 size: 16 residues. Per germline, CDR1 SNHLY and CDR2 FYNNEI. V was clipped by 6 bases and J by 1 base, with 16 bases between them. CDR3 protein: CASRVAGKSSYNEQFF. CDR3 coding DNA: TGTGCCAGCAGGGTCGCGGGGAAAAGTTCCTACAATGAGCAGTTCTTC.

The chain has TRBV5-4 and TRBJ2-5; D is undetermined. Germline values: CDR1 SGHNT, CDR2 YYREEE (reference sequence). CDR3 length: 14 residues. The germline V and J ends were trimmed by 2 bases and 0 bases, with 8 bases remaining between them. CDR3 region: CASSFGRNQETQYF. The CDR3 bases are TGTGCCAGCAGCTTTGGCCGAAACCAAGAGACCCAGTACTTC. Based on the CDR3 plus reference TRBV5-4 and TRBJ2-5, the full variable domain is ETGVTQSPTHLIKTRGQQVTLRCSSQSGHNTVSWYQQALGQGPQFIFQYYREEENGRGNFPPRFSGLQFPNYSSELNVNALELDDSALYLCASSFGRNQETQYFGPGTRLLVL.

CDR3 protein: CASGQAGGTEAFF. Here the CDR3 DNA reads TGTGCCAGCGGACAGGCCGGGGGTACTGAAGCTTTCTTT. This sequence joins TRBV2 and TRBJ1-1; 7 positions match TRBD1. Germline-derived CDR1 and CDR2 are SNHLY and FYNNEI. V lost 8 bases and J lost 5; bases outside the gene matches: 8. The length of the CDR3 is 13 residues. Filled out from reference TRBV2 and TRBJ1-1, the complete variable domain reads EPEVTQTPSHQVTQMGQEVILRCVPISNHLYFYWYRQILGQKVEFLVSFYNNEISEKSEIFDDQFSVERPDGSNFTLKIRSTKLEDSAMYFCASGQAGGTEAFFGQGTRLTVV.

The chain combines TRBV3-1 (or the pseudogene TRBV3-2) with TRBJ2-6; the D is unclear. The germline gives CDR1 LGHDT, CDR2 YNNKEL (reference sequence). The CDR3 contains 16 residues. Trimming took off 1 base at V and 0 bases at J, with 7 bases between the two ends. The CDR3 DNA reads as TGTGCCAGCAGCCAAGCAGGCTACTCTGGGGCCAACGTCCTGACTTTC. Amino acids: CASSQAGYSGANVLTF.

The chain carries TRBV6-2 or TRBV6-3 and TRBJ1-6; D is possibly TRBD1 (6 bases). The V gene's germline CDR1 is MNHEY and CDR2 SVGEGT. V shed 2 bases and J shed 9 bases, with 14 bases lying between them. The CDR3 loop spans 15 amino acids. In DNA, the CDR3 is TGTGCCAGCAGTTACGAGACCGAGGGGGGTTCACCCCTCCACTTT. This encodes CASSYETEGGSPLHF.

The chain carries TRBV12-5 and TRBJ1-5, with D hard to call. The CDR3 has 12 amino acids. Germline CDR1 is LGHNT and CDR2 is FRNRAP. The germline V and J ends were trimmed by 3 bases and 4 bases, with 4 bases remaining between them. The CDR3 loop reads CASGFDNQPQHF. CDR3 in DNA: TGTGCTAGTGGTTTCGATAATCAGCCCCAGCATTTT.

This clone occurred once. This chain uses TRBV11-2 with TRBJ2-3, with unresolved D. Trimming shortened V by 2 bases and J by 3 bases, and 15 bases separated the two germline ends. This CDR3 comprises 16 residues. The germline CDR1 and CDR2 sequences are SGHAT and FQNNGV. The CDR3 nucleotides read TGTGCCAGCAGCTTAATTGAATCCGGAAGAACAGATACGCAGTATTTT. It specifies CASSLIESGRTDTQYF.

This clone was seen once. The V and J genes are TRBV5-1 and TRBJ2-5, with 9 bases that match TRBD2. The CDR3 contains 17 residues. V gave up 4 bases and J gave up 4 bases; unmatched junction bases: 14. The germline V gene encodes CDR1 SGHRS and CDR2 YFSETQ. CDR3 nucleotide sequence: TGCGCCAGCAGCCTACTAGGACTAGCGTTCAATTCAGAGACCCAGTACTTC. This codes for CASSLLGLAFNSETQYF.

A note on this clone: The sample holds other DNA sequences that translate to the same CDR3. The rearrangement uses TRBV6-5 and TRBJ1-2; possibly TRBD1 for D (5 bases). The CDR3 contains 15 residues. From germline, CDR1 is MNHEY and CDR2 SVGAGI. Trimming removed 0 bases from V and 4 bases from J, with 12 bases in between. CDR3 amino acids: CASSYSILGGYGYTF. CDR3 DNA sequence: TGTGCCAGCAGTTACTCAATACTGGGGGGCTATGGCTACACCTTC.

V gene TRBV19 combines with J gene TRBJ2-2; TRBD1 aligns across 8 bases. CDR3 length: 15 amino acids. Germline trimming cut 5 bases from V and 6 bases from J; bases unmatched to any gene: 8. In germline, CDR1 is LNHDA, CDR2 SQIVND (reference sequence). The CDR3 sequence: CASSGTGLGAGELFF. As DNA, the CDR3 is TGTGCCAGTAGTGGGACAGGTCTGGGCGCCGGGGAGCTGTTTTTT. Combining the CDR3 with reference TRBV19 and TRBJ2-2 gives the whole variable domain DGGITQSPKYLFRKEGQNVTLSCEQNLNHDAMYWYRQDPGQGLRLIYYSQIVNDFQKGDIAEGYSVSREKKESFPLTVTSAQKNPTAFYLCASSGTGLGAGELFFGEGSRLTVL.

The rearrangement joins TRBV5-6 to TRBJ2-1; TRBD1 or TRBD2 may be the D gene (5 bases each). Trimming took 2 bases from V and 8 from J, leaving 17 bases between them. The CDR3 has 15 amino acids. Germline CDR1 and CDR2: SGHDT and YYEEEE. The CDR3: CASSLIYGAWDEQFF. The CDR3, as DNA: TGTGCCAGCAGCTTAATTTACGGGGCTTGGGATGAGCAGTTCTTC.

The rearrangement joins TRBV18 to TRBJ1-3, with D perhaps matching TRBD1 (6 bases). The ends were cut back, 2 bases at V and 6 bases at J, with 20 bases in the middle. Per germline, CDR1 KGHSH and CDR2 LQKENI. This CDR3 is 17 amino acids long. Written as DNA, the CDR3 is TGTGCCAGCTCACCATACTCCTGGCAGGGGCAAGCAAACACCATATATTTT. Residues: CASSPYSWQGQANTIYF.

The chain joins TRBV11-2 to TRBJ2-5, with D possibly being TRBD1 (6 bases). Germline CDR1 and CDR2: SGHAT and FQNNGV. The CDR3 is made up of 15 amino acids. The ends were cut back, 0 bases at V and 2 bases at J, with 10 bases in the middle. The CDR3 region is CASSLEQGRQETQYF. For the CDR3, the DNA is TGTGCCAGCAGCTTAGAACAGGGAAGGCAAGAGACCCAGTACTTC. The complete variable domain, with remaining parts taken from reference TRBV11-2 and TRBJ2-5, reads EAGVAQSPRYKIIEKRQSVAFWCNPISGHATLYWYQQILGQGPKLLIQFQNNGVVDDSQLPKDRFSAERLKGVDSTLKIQPAKLEDSAVYLCASSLEQGRQETQYFGPGTRLLVL.